The entry below describes one T cell receptor beta chain. The antigen remains unidentified. TCRdb re-called the 5' RACE reads with MiXCR, one entry per CDR3 protein. The profile covers a few hundred thousand distinct CDR3 sequences, with 28% appearing a single time and approximately 6.6% taken by the ten largest. These data belong to a study of identical twins' blood T cells. Overall study results and limits: V gene usage reportedly matched far better within twin pairs than unrelated donors. Twin similarity might stem from environmental factors, not only genetics.

The length of the CDR3 is 18 residues. V shed 2 bases, J shed 2 bases, and the junction held 7 bases outside the gene matches. The chain carries TRBV12-3 or TRBV12-4 and TRBJ2-5; 14 positions match TRBD2. The material sequenced was PBMCs. This TCR was sampled from a woman aged 18-49 years in good health. The CDR3 coding sequence is TGTGCCAGCAGTTTAAGGACTAGCGGGAGGCCCATTCAAGAGACCCAGTACTTC. This codes for CASSLRTSGRPIQETQYF.